The clone carrying this T cell receptor (beta chain) was seen only once. Its antigen is currently unknown. Other DNA sequences within the sample encode an identical CDR3. Trimming stripped 0 bases from V and 0 bases from J, with 7 bases between. Germline CDR1 SGHNT, CDR2 YYREEE (reference sequence). CDR3 size: 15 residues. Sequencing was performed with immunoSEQ multiplex PCR; in TCRdb, only in-frame clones are kept and a portion is missing. The sample has roughly 1.4 million clones, approximately 98.5% seen once. The data stem from a study of shared clonotypes between healthy human individuals. Overall study: Participating donors consisted of a couple of women and a few men aged 18 to 49. Each donor had three CD4 naive, three CD4 memory, two CD8 naive and one CD8 memory plate. Whole-study results and caveats: Estimated richness values were generally larger in naive subsets than in memory subsets. When compared with the clonotypes that were shared by all four sorted-subset donors, the non-shared clonotypes turned out to have lower generation probabilities.

The sequencing sample was made of naive CD4+ T cells sorted from blood. Subset given: CD45RA+ positively selected. The receptor's source is a man aged 30-40 years in good health. This rearrangement joins TRBV5-4 to TRBJ1-5; D call uncertain. The CDR3 bases are TGTGCCAGCAGCTTGGGCGGAAATAGCAATCAGCCCCAGCATTTT. It is translated as CASSLGGNSNQPQHF. Full variable domain (remainder filled in from reference TRBV5-4 and TRBJ1-5): ETGVTQSPTHLIKTRGQQVTLRCSSQSGHNTVSWYQQALGQGPQFIFQYYREEENGRGNFPPRFSGLQFPNYSSELNVNALELDDSALYLCASSLGGNSNQPQHFGDGTRLSIL.